This note documents a single TCR beta chain sequence. The sample belongs to a study of blood T cell repertoires in COVID-19. As for the study in general: Spain, Italy and the United States supplied samples that represented acute and convalescent COVID-19.

CDR3 size: 16 residues. Germline-derived CDR1 and CDR2 are SGHAT and FQNNGV. V dropped 4 bases and J dropped 0 bases, with 10 bases sitting between them. Profiling relied on immunoSEQ multiplex PCR, and the TCRdb table lists in-frame clones only, not all of them. The sample has about 260,000 clones, approximately 90% seen once. The source is a woman between 50 and 59 years old who had recovered from COVID-19. The chain joins TRBV11-2 to TRBJ1-6, with D possibly TRBD1 on 5 matching bases. What was sequenced was PBMCs or T cells enriched from blood (not recorded which). CDR3 in amino acids: CASSSGSSSYNSPLHF. The CDR3 DNA reads as TGTGCCAGCAGCTCAGGGTCGAGCTCCTATAATTCACCCCTCCACTTT.